A selection of T cell receptor beta chains follows, all from one sample in a study of siplizumab effects on memory and regulatory T cells. Profiled with immunoSEQ multiplex PCR; TCRdb holds only in-frame clones, not every one. The repertoire holds tens of thousands of clones, with 80% to 90% as singletons. The material sequenced was Tregs sorted from blood. The receptors here all came from a human donor in good health. The CDR3 runs from the conserved cysteine through the conserved F or W. Fields, in order: J gene, clone size, CDR3 length, V gene, D gene, CDR3 protein, CDR3 DNA. D genes are given only for firm matches. Clone size is given for some rows only: seen once, a few or many times, or a class if the clone is expanded.

j_gene: TRBJ2-3
abundance: -
len: 15
v_gene: TRBV27
d_gene: -
CDR3aa: CASSLIGRGVDTQYF
CDR3nt: TGTGCCAGCAGTTTAATTGGTCGCGGGGTAGATACGCAGTATTTT

j_gene: TRBJ2-4
abundance: -
len: 17
v_gene: TRBV7-9
d_gene: -
CDR3aa: CASSYGDFRLTKNIQYF
CDR3nt: TGTGCCAGCAGCTACGGAGACTTTCGACTAACCAAAAACATTCAGTACTTC

j_gene: TRBJ2-2
abundance: -
len: 11
v_gene: TRBV6-5
d_gene: -
CDR3aa: CASRGPGELFF
CDR3nt: TGTGCCAGCAGGGGGCCCGGGGAGCTGTTTTTT

j_gene: TRBJ1-2
abundance: -
len: 13
v_gene: TRBV19
d_gene: TRBD1
CDR3aa: CASSLTGVYGYTF
CDR3nt: TGTGCCAGTAGTTTAACAGGGGTCTATGGCTACACCTTC

j_gene: TRBJ2-6
abundance: -
len: 15
v_gene: TRBV5-1
d_gene: -
CDR3aa: CASSWGRSGANVLTF
CDR3nt: TGCGCCAGCAGCTGGGGACGCTCTGGGGCCAACGTCCTGACTTTC

j_gene: TRBJ2-1
abundance: -
len: 14
v_gene: TRBV5-6
d_gene: -
CDR3aa: CASEMVGSANEQFF
CDR3nt: TGTGCCAGCGAGATGGTGGGGTCGGCCAATGAGCAGTTCTTC

j_gene: TRBJ2-2
abundance: few
len: 15
v_gene: TRBV5-1
d_gene: -
CDR3aa: CASSLALGAAGELFF
CDR3nt: TGCGCCAGCAGCTTGGCCTTGGGAGCGGCCGGGGAGCTGTTTTTT

j_gene: TRBJ2-7
abundance: -
len: 15
v_gene: TRBV5-4
d_gene: TRBD1
CDR3aa: CASSEVRTGYHEQYF
CDR3nt: TGTGCCAGCAGCGAAGTGAGGACAGGGTACCACGAGCAGTACTTC

j_gene: TRBJ1-4
abundance: -
len: 17
v_gene: TRBV4-2
d_gene: -
CDR3aa: CASSQDRGGRPNEKLFF
CDR3nt: TGTGCCAGCAGCCAAGATCGGGGAGGCAGACCTAATGAAAAACTGTTTTTT

j_gene: TRBJ2-1
abundance: -
len: 17
v_gene: TRBV2
d_gene: TRBD2
CDR3aa: CASSRIPALAGDNEQFF
CDR3nt: TGTGCCAGCAGTAGAATTCCAGCACTAGCGGGAGACAATGAGCAGTTCTTC

j_gene: TRBJ1-1
abundance: few
len: 11
v_gene: TRBV30
d_gene: -
CDR3aa: CAWSGRAEAFF
CDR3nt: TGTGCCTGGAGTGGTAGGGCTGAAGCTTTCTTT

j_gene: TRBJ2-2
abundance: -
len: 17
v_gene: TRBV10-3
d_gene: TRBD2
CDR3aa: CAISEATSGRVTGELFF
CDR3nt: TGTGCCATCAGTGAGGCGACTAGCGGGAGGGTCACCGGGGAGCTGTTTTTT